Listed below are T cell receptor beta chains from one sample, sequenced in a study of shared clonotypes between healthy human individuals. Sequencing was performed with immunoSEQ multiplex PCR; in TCRdb, only in-frame clones are kept and a portion is missing. In the table there are over 2,000,000 clones, around 93% of which are singletons. The sample consisted of naive CD8+ T cells from PBMCs. The receptor source for this set is a man aged 18-30 years in good health. Some clones in this sample may be carry-over from other donors' samples. Each CDR3 is given without its conserved first and last residue.

TRBV7-8	TRBJ2-3	ASSLSGGDTQY
TRBV2	TRBJ2-7	ASSHTEDYEQY
TRBV27	TRBJ1-4	ASSFVGEKLF
TRBV27	TRBJ1-3	ASSLARAGGNTIY
TRBV7-9	TRBJ1-2	ASSPPRRDYGYT
TRBV7-9	TRBJ2-1	ASSPGEPRDSFSYNEQF
TRBV27	TRBJ2-2	ASSRDIETGELF
TRBV4-1	TRBJ2-2	ASSQVSTGELF
TRBV12-5	TRBJ2-1	ASGLSGVTYNEQF
TRBV6-5	TRBJ1-4	ASTSTQGAGEKLF
TRBV5-1	TRBJ1-1	ASSQEDRVNTEAF
TRBV15	TRBJ2-5	ATSRGGGLAELKFETQY
TRBV28	TRBJ2-7	ASSLFRTSLAGEQY
TRBV5-1	TRBJ2-7	ASSYTGTGHEQY
TRBV28	TRBJ1-5	ASSRIVFTGGAGQPQH
TRBV4-3	TRBJ1-1	ASSQDLRETEAF
TRBV4-3	TRBJ2-7	ASSQDRGDYEQY
TRBV19	TRBJ2-1	ASSMAGLAGDNEQF
TRBV7-9	TRBJ1-5	ASSLGKGNQPQH
TRBV5-1	TRBJ2-3	ASSGKDSRSTDTQY